This T cell receptor beta chain came from a study of blood T cell repertoires in COVID-19. Study-level information: The United States, Italy and Spain supplied acute and convalescent COVID-19 samples. T cells, B-cell-depleted T cells, or PBMCs provided the cDNA or gDNA that served as material.

Per the original methods: Reference gene primer amplification gave estimated nucleated cell counts. Clones were read by immunoSEQ multiplex PCR, and TCRdb kept only the in-frame ones, dropping some. From that table come the V and J calls and clone size; the DNA was used to work out D and trimming. There are some 350,000 clones in the sample; around 91% occur only once, and around 3.5% lies in the top ten. This clone was seen once. Sequenced input: peripheral blood. The TCR comes from a woman younger than 35 who had recovered from COVID-19.

This chain's CDR3 is CASSYLAGTYNEQFF. In DNA, the CDR3 is TGTGCCAGCAGTTACTTAGCGGGCACCTACAATGAGCAGTTCTTC. The V call is TRBV6-2 or TRBV6-3, the J call TRBJ2-1, with TRBD2 matching over 7 bases. Looked up from germline, CDR1 is MNHEY and CDR2 is SVGEGT. After removal of 1 base from V and 2 bases from J, the junction contained 2 bases not matched to a gene. The CDR3 runs to 15 residues.